The 28 T cell receptor beta chains below were found in one sample sequenced in a study of read filtering for tumor transcriptome and immune sequencing. This library used 300 to 450 ng RNA and molecular barcoded adaptors spanning alpha/delta and beta/gamma chains. TCRdb reprocessed the reads with MiXCR, giving one entry per CDR3 protein. The sample carries 50,000 or so distinct CDR3 sequences, about 12% recorded once. Sample: a population of CD138-negative cells sorted from bone marrow. These receptor sequences come from a donor at least 40 years old with multiple myeloma.

The chain has TRBV5-4 and TRBJ2-1, with D possibly TRBD2 on 6 matching bases. The CDR3 length is 18 residues. Between the trimmed V and J ends, which lost 0 bases and 5 bases, there was a span of 21 bases. Per germline, CDR1 SGHNT and CDR2 YYREEE (reference sequence). CDR3 coding DNA: TGTGCCAGCAGCTTGGATTTAATGGGGGGTGCGCAAGACAATGAGCAGTTCTTC. Its protein is CASSLDLMGGAQDNEQFF.

This clonotype was detected only a few times. The conserved final phenylalanine or tryptophan is absent from the CDR3, which likely points to a read error. The rearrangement joins TRBV6-6 to TRBJ1-2; TRBD1 is a possible D gene (6 bases). This CDR3 spans 14 amino acids. Germline CDR1 and CDR2: MNHNY and SVGAGI (reference sequence). V dropped 11 bases and J dropped 3 bases, with 19 bases sitting between them. The CDR3 DNA follows: TGTGCCTCCGTGAAAAGGACAGATGACTATGGCTACACCTAC. It codes for CASVKRTDDYGYTY.

A remark on this clonotype: Germline and junction disagree at one end, which may indicate a read error. The genes are TRBV25-1 and TRBJ2-1, with TRBD2 identical over 7 bases. This CDR3 contains 15 residues. Germline V lookup: CDR1 MGHDK, CDR2 SYGVNS. CDR3 nucleotides: TGTGCCAGCAGTGAACGGGCGGGAGTTGCCAATGGGCAGTTCTTC. It specifies CASSERAGVANGQFF.

This clonotype has ten or more counts. The chain carries TRBV2 and TRBJ2-2; 7 bases match TRBD1. CDR1 and CDR2 from the germline V gene are SNHLY and FYNNEI. The length of the CDR3 is 14 residues. V shed 2 bases, J shed 8 bases, and the junction held 5 bases outside the gene matches. The CDR3 here is CASSERGREGELFF. In DNA, the CDR3 is TGTGCCAGCAGTGAAAGGGGGCGCGAAGGGGAGCTGTTTTTT.

With respect to this clonotype: The missing conserved phenylalanine or tryptophan at the end of this CDR3 makes a read error likely. The chain joins TRBV20-1 to TRBJ2-1; 8 positions agree with TRBD2. The CDR3 sequence is 15 residues long. Germline V gene sequence: CDR1 DFQATT, CDR2 SNEGSKA (reference sequence). In DNA, the CDR3 is TGCAGTGCTAGAGGCGGGAGGCATTCCTACAACGAGCAGTTCCTC. Translating it yields CSARGGRHSYNEQFL.

This clonotype was found many times. The chain carries TRBV7-9 and TRBJ2-1; 11 bases map to TRBD2. Germline trimming cut 5 bases from V and 5 bases from J; bases unmatched to any gene: 5. The germline gives CDR1 SEHNR, CDR2 FQNEAQ (reference sequence). This CDR3 spans 15 amino acids. CDR3 protein: CASSPLAGGHNEQFF. The CDR3 nucleotides read TGTGCCAGCAGCCCATTAGCGGGAGGGCACAATGAGCAGTTCTTC.

This clonotype was recorded many times. This chain links TRBV30 with TRBJ1-1, with 8 nucleotides matching TRBD1. The CDR3 covers 16 residues. Losses at the gene ends were 0 bases for V and 0 bases for J; bases not matched to a gene: 6. Germline values: CDR1 GTSNPN, CDR2 SVGIG (reference sequence). CDR3 DNA: TGTGCCTGGAGTGTACTCCCAGGGGGCTTGAACACTGAAGCTTTCTTT. Its translation: CAWSVLPGGLNTEAFF.

The chain recombines TRBV7-9 with TRBJ2-3; 12 bases fit TRBD1. The germline gives CDR1 SEHNR, CDR2 FQNEAQ (reference sequence). This CDR3 has 19 amino acids. Unmatched junction bases numbered 12, after V lost 1 base and J lost 4 bases. CDR3 nucleotides: TGTGCCAGCAGCTTAGACCGGGACAGGGGGCGAAGAAGCCCAGATACGCAGTATTTT. This encodes CASSLDRDRGRRSPDTQYF. Using reference TRBV7-9 and TRBJ2-3 for the parts outside the CDR3, the full variable domain is DTGVSQNPRHKITKRGQNVTFRCDPISEHNRLYWYRQTLGQGPEFLTYFQNEAQLEKSRLLSDRFSAERPKGSFSTLEIQRTEQGDSAMYLCASSLDRDRGRRSPDTQYFGPGTRLTVL.

At least ten counts were recorded for this clonotype. The rearrangement joins TRBV2 to TRBJ2-5, with a weak D call TRBD2 (5 bases). V lost 10 bases and J 2 bases, leaving 14 bases between the germline ends. Germline V lookup: CDR1 SNHLY, CDR2 FYNNEI. The CDR3 has 13 residues. This CDR3 is CATAGQSQETQYF. In DNA form, the CDR3 reads TGTGCCACCGCGGGCCAGTCTCAAGAGACCCAGTACTTC.

Comments on this clonotype: A much larger clone lies a single base off, so this may be a read error. The CDR3 bases are TGCAGCGTTGGCATGGGTGTTGAGCAGTCCTTC. Translated, it gives CSVGMGVEQSF. J is TRBJ2-1 and V is TRBV29-1; D remains ambiguous. The CDR3 consists of 11 residues. In germline, CDR1 is SQVTM, CDR2 ANQGSEA.

This clonotype was recorded many times. V gene TRBV28 combines with J gene TRBJ2-2; D uncertain. This CDR3 contains 12 residues. Trimming removed 2 bases from V and 5 bases from J, with 3 bases in between. From germline, CDR1 is MDHEN and CDR2 SYDVKM. As DNA, the CDR3 is TGTGCCAGCAGTTTAAAAACCGGGGAGCTGTTTTTT. Its protein is CASSLKTGELFF. The whole variable domain, filled in from reference TRBV28 and TRBJ2-2, reads DVKVTQSSRYLVKRTGEKVFLECVQDMDHENMFWYRQDPGLGLRLIYFSYDVKMKEKGDIPEGYSVSREKKERFSLILESASTNQTSMYLCASSLKTGELFFGEGSRLTVL.

This clonotype was observed many times. The chain joins TRBV6-6 to TRBJ1-1; D is perhaps TRBD1 (5 bases). Germline values: CDR1 MNHNY, CDR2 SVGAGI (reference sequence). Trimming removed 5 bases at V and 1 base at J, with 14 bases between. The CDR3 is made up of 15 amino acids. The CDR3: CASSLPRGSNTEAFF. DNA for the CDR3: TGTGCCAGCAGTCTGCCAAGGGGTTCGAACACTGAAGCTTTCTTT.

This clonotype was detected many times. CDR3 region: CSARDWGEMGNQPQHF. The CDR3 DNA reads TGCAGTGCTAGAGATTGGGGGGAGATGGGTAATCAGCCCCAGCATTTT. The rearrangement joins TRBV20-1 to TRBJ1-5, with D perhaps TRBD1 (5 bases). The V and J ends lost 0 bases and 4 bases respectively, with 16 bases between them. Germline V gene sequence: CDR1 DFQATT, CDR2 SNEGSKA (reference sequence). There are 16 residues in the CDR3.

Turning to this clonotype: Because it lacks the conserved phenylalanine or tryptophan at the end, this CDR3 is likely a read error. J is TRBJ1-5 and V is TRBV6-2 or TRBV6-3; D is ambiguous. Germline CDR1 MNHEY, CDR2 SVGEGT. The ends were cut back, 0 bases at V and 4 bases at J, with 7 bases in the middle. CDR3 length: 14 amino acids. CDR3 coding DNA: TGTGCCAGCAGTTACTCGGGGATTAATCAGCCCCAGCATTTA. Protein product: CASSYSGINQPQHL.

This clonotype was picked up many times. The chain couples TRBV27 to TRBJ1-2; possibly TRBD1 for D (5 bases). The V and J ends lost 2 bases and 4 bases respectively, with 11 bases between them. The CDR3 loop spans 14 amino acids. CDR1 MNHEY and CDR2 SMNVEV come from the germline V gene (reference sequence). CDR3 sequence: CASSLDRKVYGYTF. CDR3 in DNA: TGTGCCAGCAGTTTAGACAGAAAAGTCTATGGCTACACCTTC.

This clonotype was seen repeatedly, ten times or more. V gene TRBV3-1 combines with J gene TRBJ2-7, with 9 bases aligning to TRBD2. CDR1 is LGHDT and CDR2 is YNNKEL in the germline V gene (reference sequence). V trimming: 2 bases; J trimming: 3 bases; junction bases outside the gene matches: 11. The CDR3 contains 17 residues. The CDR3 nucleotides read TGTGCCAGCAGCCAACGGGCCCCAGGCGGGGGGGACTACGAGCAGTACTTC. It specifies CASSQRAPGGGDYEQYF.

This clonotype was counted at least ten times. The V gene is TRBV7-9, the J gene TRBJ2-2; 7 positions agree with TRBD1. CDR3 length: 14 residues. Per the germline V gene, CDR1 is SEHNR and CDR2 is FQNEAQ (reference sequence). Trimming took 5 bases from V and 6 from J; bases not matched to a gene: 6. CDR3 sequence (DNA): TGTGCCAGCAGCCCCCAGGGGGTGGCCGGGGAGCTGTTTTTT. This encodes CASSPQGVAGELFF. Complete variable domain (other parts from reference TRBV7-9 and TRBJ2-2): DTGVSQNPRHKITKRGQNVTFRCDPISEHNRLYWYRQTLGQGPEFLTYFQNEAQLEKSRLLSDRFSAERPKGSFSTLEIQRTEQGDSAMYLCASSPQGVAGELFFGEGSRLTVL.

In its sample, this clonotype was seen many times. The chain has TRBV9 and TRBJ2-1, with D perhaps matching TRBD1 (6 bases). The V gene lost 3 bases and the J gene lost 3 bases, with 31 bases spanning the gap. The CDR3 runs 21 residues. Germline V gives CDR1 SGDLS, CDR2 YYNGEE. CDR3 loop: CASSAYRLGRAERGFYNEQFF. CDR3 DNA: TGTGCCAGCAGCGCCTACCGGCTGGGCAGGGCAGAGAGGGGGTTCTACAATGAGCAGTTCTTC.

This clonotype came up many times. CDR3 bases: TGCGCCAGCAGCCAAGATAGGGTCGATGAGCAGTTCTTC. Translating it yields CASSQDRVDEQFF. This chain connects TRBV4-1 to TRBJ2-1; D is uncertain. The CDR3 has 13 amino acids. V lost 0 bases and J 8 bases, leaving 8 bases between the germline ends. Germline V CDR1 and CDR2: MGHRA, YSYEKL.

This clonotype came up many times. The V gene is TRBV5-1, the J gene TRBJ2-1, with TRBD2 matching over 11 bases. The CDR3 runs to 16 residues. The V gene end was trimmed by 3 bases and the J gene end by 6 bases; junction bases not matched to a gene: 8. Germline loops: CDR1 SGHRS, CDR2 YFSETQ. DNA of the CDR3: TGCGCCAGCAGCTCCCCCGGGACTAGCGGCCTCAATGAGCAGTTCTTC. Its translation: CASSSPGTSGLNEQFF.

Ten or more counts support this clonotype. The chain joins TRBV19 to TRBJ2-6; D is perhaps TRBD2 (6 bases). CDR3 size: 15 residues. V lost 9 bases to trimming and J lost 2 bases, with 14 bases between them. Looked up from germline, CDR1 is LNHDA and CDR2 is SQIVND (reference sequence). The CDR3 DNA reads as TGTGCCAGCTATCCTCGGAGGGCTGGGGCCAACGTCCTGACTTTC. Translated: CASYPRRAGANVLTF.

This sequence joins TRBV29-1 and TRBJ1-4; D perhaps matches TRBD1 (6 bases). Trimming removed 1 base at V and 8 bases at J, with 20 bases between. The CDR3 consists of 16 residues. Germline lookup yields CDR1 SQVTM and CDR2 ANQGSEA. The chain's CDR3 is CSVEGGRPRGEEKLFF. Here the CDR3 DNA reads TGCAGCGTTGAAGGGGGGCGTCCCCGGGGCGAGGAAAAACTGTTTTTT.

This clonotype was counted ten times or more. The CDR3 DNA sequence: TGTGCCAGCAGCTTACAGGGTTCAGAAGCTTTCTTT. It specifies CASSLQGSEAFF. The chain joins TRBV7-3 to TRBJ1-1; possible D gene TRBD1, 5 bases. CDR1 is SGHTA and CDR2 is FQGTGA in the germline V gene. With 2 bases removed from V and 8 bases from J, the gap between germline ends came to 9 bases. The CDR3 is 12 amino acids. The variable domain in full, with the rest retrieved from reference TRBV7-3 and TRBJ1-1, is GAGVSQTPSNKVTEKGKYVELRCDPISGHTALYWYRQSLGQGPEFLIYFQGTGAADDSGLPNDRFFAVRPEGSVSTLKIQRTERGDSAVYLCASSLQGSEAFFGQGTRLTVV.

This clonotype was seen ten or more times. V and J are TRBV20-1 and TRBJ2-1; 10 nucleotides match TRBD2. Germline lookup yields CDR1 DFQATT and CDR2 SNEGSKA (reference sequence). V dropped 2 bases and J dropped 9; count of bases not matched to a gene: 10. The CDR3 loop spans 15 amino acids. In nucleotides, the CDR3 is TGCAGTGCTAGACCGACTAGCGGGTTCCTCACTGAGCAGTTCTTC. This encodes CSARPTSGFLTEQFF.

This clonotype was detected many times. V gene TRBV20-1 combines with J gene TRBJ2-1; no clear D gene. This CDR3 region has 13 residues. V lost 5 bases, J lost 0 bases, and 8 bases lay in between. CDR1 is DFQATT, CDR2 SNEGSKA, per germline (reference sequence). For the CDR3, the DNA is TGCAGTGCTCCTAGTAACTCCTACAATGAGCAGTTCTTC. The encoded protein is CSAPSNSYNEQFF.

A note on this clonotype: This likely stems from a read error, as it lies one base from a far larger clone. This sequence joins TRBV29-1 and TRBJ2-1, with TRBD2 matching over 9 bases. After removal of 4 bases from V and 10 bases from J, the junction contained 11 bases not matched to a gene. The germline CDR1 and CDR2 sequences are SQVTM and ANQGSEA. The CDR3 extends over 14 amino acids. The CDR3 DNA follows: TGCAGCGTTGTAAGGCGGGAGGGCCCCTACGAGCAGTTCTTC. It yields the protein CSVVRREGPYEQFF.

This clonotype came up a few times. At one of its ends the junction is not consistent with the germline gene, which may arise from a read error. The rearrangement uses TRBV3-1 and TRBJ2-2; D remains ambiguous. The CDR3 spans 12 residues. The germline gives CDR1 LGHDT, CDR2 YNNKEL (reference sequence). For the CDR3, the DNA is TGTGCCTGCAGCCTGCTAGCCGGGGAGCTGTTTTTT. Translation gives CACSLLAGELFF.

Ten or more counts support this clonotype. This chain connects TRBV11-2 to TRBJ2-2; unclear D gene. Per germline, CDR1 SGHAT and CDR2 FQNNGV. V gave up 2 bases and J gave up 5 bases, with 6 bases separating them. CDR3 length: 13 residues. CDR3 sequence: CASSLLVTGELFF. The CDR3 DNA reads as TGTGCCAGCAGCTTACTAGTGACCGGGGAGCTGTTTTTT.